The next 28 T cell receptor beta chains were all read from a single sample in a study of response to subunit inactivated influenza vaccine listed by TCRdb under 2018. The library came from RT-PCR. TCRdb shows the sequencer as Illumina HiSeq 2500. TCRdb cleaned the public reads at Q25 with fastp, built clones with MiXCR and kept in-frame beta chains. For every CDR3 protein sequence, its rows merge into one entry that carries the most common genes and DNA. Recorded for this sample are around 570,000 distinct CDR3 sequences; 6.5% to 8% of them occurred a single time. The ten most abundant clones make up approximately 12% of the sample. The sequencing here drew on PBMCs from blood, taken about 24 months after vaccination. These receptors originate from a man between 45 and 75 years old who received an inactivated influenza vaccine. Donor details come from another sample of the same person, matched by shared clones.

This clonotype came up many times. The chain is built from TRBV11-1 and TRBJ2-7; D assignment may be TRBD1 or TRBD2 (5 bases each). The V end was cut by 8 bases, the J end by 1 base, with 9 bases between. CDR3 size: 12 residues. CDR1 and CDR2 from the germline V gene are SGHAT and FQDESV (reference sequence). The CDR3 loop is CASGDLSYEQYF. The CDR3 DNA follows: TGTGCCAGCGGGGACCTTTCCTACGAGCAGTACTTC.

This clonotype was counted a few times. The chain joins TRBV28 to TRBJ2-5; 8 nucleotides match TRBD1. The CDR3 is 16 residues long. CDR1 is MDHEN and CDR2 is SYDVKM in the germline V gene. V dropped 5 bases and J dropped 0; count of bases not matched to a gene: 8. CDR3 loop: CASSHRQGLYQETQYF. CDR3 in DNA: TGTGCCAGCAGTCACCGACAGGGGTTGTACCAAGAGACCCAGTACTTC.

This clonotype was observed a handful of times. This chain uses TRBV5-4 with TRBJ2-4; 7 bases are a match to TRBD2. Germline trimming cut 4 bases from V and 9 bases from J; bases unmatched to any gene: 16. The CDR3 sequence is 16 residues long. Germline loops: CDR1 SGHNT, CDR2 YYREEE (reference sequence). As DNA, the CDR3 is TGTGCCAGCAGCATATACCCGGGAGGCAGGGTCGTCATTCAGTACTTC. Its protein is CASSIYPGGRVVIQYF. Combining the CDR3 with reference TRBV5-4 and TRBJ2-4 gives the whole variable domain ETGVTQSPTHLIKTRGQQVTLRCSSQSGHNTVSWYQQALGQGPQFIFQYYREEENGRGNFPPRFSGLQFPNYSSELNVNALELDDSALYLCASSIYPGGRVVIQYFGAGTRLSVL.

This clonotype was seen a handful of times. CDR3 coding DNA: TGTGCCAGCAGCCAGGGACTACCCCCTGTTTCGGATACGCAGTATTTT. Encoded protein: CASSQGLPPVSDTQYF. This chain links TRBV14 with TRBJ2-3; 7 nucleotides align to TRBD2. Trimming removed 3 bases from V and 6 bases from J; junction bases left unmatched: 12. CDR3 length: 16 amino acids. Germline V gene lookup returns CDR1 SGHDN and CDR2 FVKESK. The full variable domain, with the rest looked up from reference TRBV14 and TRBJ2-3, is EAGVTQFPSHSVIEKGQTVTLRCDPISGHDNLYWYRRVMGKEIKFLLHFVKESKQDESGMPNNRFLAERTGGTYSTLKVQPAELEDSGVYFCASSQGLPPVSDTQYFGPGTRLTVL.

This clonotype has a handful of counts. CDR3 protein: CASSRGTGGNTIYF. In DNA, the CDR3 is TGTGCCAGCAGCCGTGGGACAGGGGGAAACACCATATATTTT. The J gene is TRBJ1-3, the V gene TRBV7-6; 9 nucleotides align to TRBD1. The trim removed 5 bases at V and 4 bases at J, leaving 3 bases unmatched. The CDR3 is 14 residues long. The germline V gene has CDR1 SGHVS and CDR2 FNYEAQ.

The chain is built from TRBV20-1 and TRBJ2-2; 8 nucleotides line up with TRBD2. Germline lookup yields CDR1 DFQATT and CDR2 SNEGSKA (reference sequence). This CDR3 contains 17 residues. Unmatched junction bases numbered 12, after V lost 0 bases and J lost 6 bases. The CDR3: CSARDRTSGWGPGELFF. CDR3 DNA: TGCAGTGCTAGAGATCGAACTAGCGGTTGGGGACCCGGGGAGCTGTTTTTT.

The V gene is TRBV5-1, the J gene TRBJ2-7; D ambiguous. Trimming took 3 bases from V and 6 from J, leaving 13 bases between them. The germline gives CDR1 SGHRS, CDR2 YFSETQ. There are 13 residues in the CDR3. In DNA, the CDR3 is TGCGCCAGCAGCTCACAGTCGACGTTCGAGCAGTACTTC. Residues: CASSSQSTFEQYF.

This clonotype was seen repeatedly, ten times or more. CDR3 amino acids: CASSVDVSTDTQYF. CDR3 sequence (DNA): TGTGCCAGCAGCGTAGACGTCTCCACAGATACGCAGTATTTT. The chain links TRBV9 to TRBJ2-3; D is undetermined. Between the trimmed V and J ends, which lost 0 bases and 2 bases, there was a span of 7 bases. CDR1 and CDR2 from the germline V gene are SGDLS and YYNGEE. The CDR3 totals 14 residues.

CDR3 nucleotides: TGTGCCAGCAGCGTAGGACATACCGCGAGCACCGGGGAGCTGTTTTTT. Protein sequence: CASSVGHTASTGELFF. The gene calls are TRBV9 and TRBJ2-2, with D uncertain. This CDR3 region has 16 residues. V was trimmed by 0 bases and J by 4 bases, leaving 13 bases between them. The V gene's germline CDR1 is SGDLS and CDR2 YYNGEE.

The CDR3 loop is CAWSGGRGTQYF. In DNA, the CDR3 is TGTGCCTGGAGCGGGGGCCGGGGTACGCAGTATTTT. The chain combines TRBV30 with TRBJ2-3; the D call may be TRBD1 or TRBD2 (6 bases each). Germline-derived CDR1 and CDR2 are GTSNPN and SVGIG (reference sequence). V was trimmed by 3 bases and J by 8 bases, leaving 12 bases between them. The CDR3 covers 12 residues.

The sample holds many counts of this clonotype. The gene calls are TRBV4-2 and TRBJ1-5; D might be TRBD1 (6 bases). Trimming cost V 2 bases and J 2 bases, with 10 bases left between them. This CDR3 region has 15 residues. Germline V gene lookup returns CDR1 LGHNA and CDR2 YNFKEQ. The CDR3 region has the DNA TGTGCCAGCAGCCAACTGACAGGACGCAATCAGCCCCAGCATTTT. Amino acid sequence: CASSQLTGRNQPQHF.

V usage is TRBV30 and J usage is TRBJ2-3; D is uncertain. CDR3 length: 12 residues. CDR1 GTSNPN and CDR2 SVGIG come from the germline V gene (reference sequence). V was cut by 0 bases and J by 6 bases, with 7 bases left in between. The CDR3 nucleotides read TGTGCCTGGAGTGTAGGCTCTGATACGCAGTATTTT. Protein sequence: CAWSVGSDTQYF. The full variable domain, with the rest looked up from reference TRBV30 and TRBJ2-3, is SQTIHQWPATLVQPVGSPLSLECTVEGTSNPNLYWYRQAAGRGLQLLFYSVGIGQISSEVPQNLSASRPQDRQFILSSKKLLLSDSGFYLCAWSVGSDTQYFGPGTRLTVL.

This clonotype was counted a few times. This chain uses TRBV7-2 with TRBJ2-3, with D perhaps TRBD2 (5 bases). V lost 1 base and J 0 bases, leaving 11 bases between the germline ends. The CDR3 runs to 16 residues. Germline V gene lookup returns CDR1 SGHTA and CDR2 FQGNSA. The CDR3 nucleotides read TGTGCCAGCAGCTTAGTATACGGGATTAGCACAGATACGCAGTATTTT. Translated: CASSLVYGISTDTQYF.

This clonotype was seen more than once but under ten times. This sequence joins TRBV7-2 and TRBJ2-7; TRBD2 is a possible D gene (5 bases). V was clipped by 0 bases and J by 1 base, with 16 bases between them. Germline V gene lookup returns CDR1 SGHTA and CDR2 FQGNSA. CDR3 size: 17 residues. The CDR3 DNA follows: TGTGCCAGCAGCTTAGCGTCTAGCCCAAGGCTTTCCTACGAGCAGTACTTC. Residues: CASSLASSPRLSYEQYF.

The rearrangement joins TRBV14 to TRBJ2-7, with TRBD1 matching over 9 bases. Germline V gene data show CDR1 as SGHDN and CDR2 as FVKESK. The CDR3 extends over 14 amino acids. The trim removed 4 bases at V and 7 bases at J, leaving 8 bases unmatched. Here the CDR3 DNA reads TGTGCCAGCAGCCGACAGGGGGGGTTGCGGGAGCAGTACTTC. Amino acids: CASSRQGGLREQYF. The complete variable domain, with remaining parts taken from reference TRBV14 and TRBJ2-7, reads EAGVTQFPSHSVIEKGQTVTLRCDPISGHDNLYWYRRVMGKEIKFLLHFVKESKQDESGMPNNRFLAERTGGTYSTLKVQPAELEDSGVYFCASSRQGGLREQYFGPGTRLTVT.

This rearrangement joins TRBV20-1 to TRBJ2-1; 7 bases are a match to TRBD1. There are 16 residues in the CDR3. The J segment lost 7 bases and the V segment lost 5 bases, leaving 17 bases of the junction unmatched. From germline, CDR1 is DFQATT and CDR2 SNEGSKA (reference sequence). The CDR3 reads CSAAKQDRLLSNEQFF. Written as DNA, the CDR3 is TGCAGTGCTGCAAAACAGGACAGGCTGCTATCAAATGAGCAGTTCTTC.

J is TRBJ1-5 and V is TRBV19; TRBD1 agrees at 10 bases. The V gene's germline CDR1 is LNHDA and CDR2 SQIVND (reference sequence). V was pared by 7 bases and J by 1 base, with 4 bases of the junction left unmatched. The CDR3 is made up of 15 amino acids. CDR3 in DNA: TGTGCCAGTATCGACAGGGGGCGAAGCAATCAGCCCCAGCATTTT. Its translation is CASIDRGRSNQPQHF.

This clonotype was picked up many times. The chain couples TRBV29-1 to TRBJ2-7, with unresolved D. With 4 bases removed from V and 0 bases from J, the gap between germline ends came to 7 bases. This CDR3 region has 12 residues. Germline V CDR1 and CDR2: SQVTM, ANQGSEA. The chain's CDR3 is CSVGGLSYEQYF. CDR3 sequence (DNA): TGCAGCGTTGGAGGCCTCTCCTACGAGCAGTACTTC.

In this sample, this clonotype turned up many times. V and J are TRBV27 and TRBJ2-7, with TRBD1 matching 7 bases. From germline, CDR1 is MNHEY and CDR2 SMNVEV (reference sequence). CDR3 length: 15 residues. The V gene end was trimmed by 5 bases and the J gene end by 4 bases; junction bases not matched to a gene: 11. CDR3 sequence: CASSPNPTGMYEQYF. The CDR3 DNA sequence: TGTGCCAGCAGTCCAAACCCGACAGGGATGTACGAGCAGTACTTC.

Only a few counts were recorded for this clonotype. The chain links TRBV11-1 to TRBJ2-2, with D tentatively TRBD1 (5 bases). CDR3 length: 14 residues. The V gene lost 6 bases and the J gene lost 5 bases, with 13 bases spanning the gap. Germline V gene lookup returns CDR1 SGHAT and CDR2 FQDESV (reference sequence). The CDR3 sequence: CASSPIPGTGELFF. DNA for the CDR3: TGTGCCAGCAGTCCTATCCCAGGGACCGGGGAGCTGTTTTTT.

The rearrangement joins TRBV12-3 or TRBV12-4 to TRBJ2-7, with D tentatively TRBD2 (6 bases). The V end was cut by 6 bases, the J end by 5 bases, with 23 bases between. The CDR3 spans 16 residues. The chain's CDR3 is CASSLRIRLERDEQYF. The CDR3 bases are TGTGCCAGCAGCCTACGTATTCGACTAGAACGTGACGAGCAGTACTTC.

This clonotype was seen only a few times. The rearrangement joins TRBV7-9 to TRBJ2-3; D is possibly TRBD2 (6 bases). In germline, CDR1 is SEHNR, CDR2 FQNEAQ (reference sequence). Trimming pared 5 bases from V and 11 bases from J, leaving 11 bases between. The CDR3 extends over 11 amino acids. CDR3 nucleotide sequence: TGTGCCAGCAGCCGGGAGTCGGGGCAGTATTTT. Translated: CASSRESGQYF.

The chain joins TRBV20-1 to TRBJ1-5, with D perhaps TRBD1 (5 bases). V was shortened by 3 bases and J by 1 base, with 7 bases between the two germline ends. From germline, CDR1 is DFQATT and CDR2 SNEGSKA (reference sequence). The CDR3 totals 13 residues. In nucleotides, the CDR3 is TGCAGTGCTAGTTGGGGGAGCAATCAGCCCCAGCATTTT. It yields the protein CSASWGSNQPQHF.

The table lists this clonotype with many counts. V is TRBV13 and J is TRBJ2-1; no definite D call. V gave up 5 bases and J gave up 6 bases, with 8 bases separating them. The germline CDR1 and CDR2 sequences are PRHDT and FYEKMQ (reference sequence). This CDR3 comprises 12 residues. CDR3 in amino acids: CASSPLSNEQFF. The CDR3 DNA reads TGTGCCAGCAGCCCCCTTAGCAATGAGCAGTTCTTC.

Comments on this clonotype: It may be a read error: a sequence one base away is much more abundant. The chain couples TRBV6-2 or TRBV6-3 to TRBJ2-1; a weak D match, TRBD1 (5 bases). This CDR3 comprises 16 residues. Germline V gene data show CDR1 as MNHEY and CDR2 as SVGEGT. V was cut by 2 bases and J by 3 bases, with 14 bases left in between. The CDR3 DNA reads TGTGCCAGCAGTTACCCGACAGACACCCTCTACAATGAGCAGTTCTTC. Its translation is CASSYPTDTLYNEQFF.

This rearrangement joins TRBV9 to TRBJ2-6; no clear D. In germline, CDR1 is SGDLS, CDR2 YYNGEE. The length of the CDR3 is 17 residues. The V and J ends lost 0 bases and 0 bases respectively, with 10 bases between them. CDR3 in DNA: TGTGCCAGCAGCGTAGCTATAGGTAACTCTGGGGCCAACGTCCTGACTTTC. Translation: CASSVAIGNSGANVLTF.

In its sample, this clonotype was seen many times. The chain recombines TRBV29-1 with TRBJ1-1; D may be TRBD1 (6 bases). Trimming pared 7 bases from V and 0 bases from J, leaving 12 bases between. The germline V gene has CDR1 SQVTM and CDR2 ANQGSEA. This CDR3 has 13 residues. DNA of the CDR3: TGCAGCGCCACGACAGGAATGAACACTGAAGCTTTCTTT. Its translation is CSATTGMNTEAFF.

This clonotype occurred many times. The rearrangement uses TRBV20-1 and TRBJ2-1; D is unclear. Germline V lookup: CDR1 DFQATT, CDR2 SNEGSKA (reference sequence). The CDR3 is 10 amino acids. Here the CDR3 reads CSARNNEQFF. The CDR3 region has the DNA TGCAGCGCCAGGAACAATGAGCAGTTCTTC.